This T cell receptor beta chain was profiled in a study of beta chain features in type 1 diabetes. Whole-study context: No age, gender or cell yield differences were seen between patients and healthy donors. The examined sorted cells totaled 110 million or so across samples. Study-level findings and limits: Patients with Type 1 diabetes showed moderately but significantly shorter TCRB CDR3s in all four CD4+ subsets. Naive, central memory and Treg TCRB repertoires seemed to resemble each other more closely in patients than they did in healthy donors.

Via the markers CD45RO/CCR7/CD25/CD127/CD95/CD27, stem cell-like memory, regulatory, central memory and naive CD4+ cells were sorted. The investigators reverse transcribed all of the isolated RNA, so they sequenced expressed TCRB transcripts. Profiled with immunoSEQ multiplex PCR; TCRdb holds only in-frame clones, not every one. The sample shows some 330,000 clones, about 12% of them seen only once. This clone was found a few times. Its antigen is still unknown. Specimen: naive CD4+ T cells from blood. The receptor comes from a woman aged 18-29 years with type 1 diabetes.

Here the CDR3 reads CASAGSGYTF. The CDR3 DNA is TGTGCCAGTGCCGGTAGTGGCTACACCTTC. The chain carries TRBV19 and TRBJ1-2, with D unresolved. This CDR3 is 10 amino acids long. V was clipped by 8 bases and J by 7 bases, with 8 bases between them. The germline gives CDR1 LNHDA, CDR2 SQIVND (reference sequence). Full variable domain (remainder filled in from reference TRBV19 and TRBJ1-2): DGGITQSPKYLFRKEGQNVTLSCEQNLNHDAMYWYRQDPGQGLRLIYYSQIVNDFQKGDIAEGYSVSREKKESFPLTVTSAQKNPTAFYLCASAGSGYTFGSGTRLTVV.